This T cell receptor beta chain was sequenced for a study of long-term antiretroviral therapy in people with HIV. Comment on this clone: The antigen is unknown.

Study-wide findings and caveats: Before ART, certain clones expanded, and these dominated the repertoire at all time points.

It was version v3.0 of the immunoSEQ assay that was run at survey level. TCRdb's table, derived via immunoSEQ multiplex PCR, lists solely in-frame clones and lacks some. The sample has about 19,000 clones, approximately 86% seen once. V lost 5 bases, J lost 8 bases, and 15 bases lay in between. The length of the CDR3 is 14 residues. CDR1 and CDR2 from the germline V gene are SEHNR and FQNEAQ (reference sequence). The chain employs TRBV7-9 and TRBJ1-4; no definite D call. The sequence was collected from a man aged 35-49 years with HIV. This sample comprised unsorted PBMCs, obtained 0.5 years after starting antiretroviral therapy. CDR3 sequence reads: CASSRITGLEKLFF. The CDR3 DNA follows: TGTGCCAGCAGCCGGATAACCGGTCTGGAAAAACTGTTTTTT. The variable domain in full, completed from reference TRBV7-9 and TRBJ1-4, reads DTGVSQNPRHKITKRGQNVTFRCDPISEHNRLYWYRQTLGQGPEFLTYFQNEAQLEKSRLLSDRFSAERPKGSFSTLEIQRTEQGDSAMYLCASSRITGLEKLFFGSGTQLSVL.